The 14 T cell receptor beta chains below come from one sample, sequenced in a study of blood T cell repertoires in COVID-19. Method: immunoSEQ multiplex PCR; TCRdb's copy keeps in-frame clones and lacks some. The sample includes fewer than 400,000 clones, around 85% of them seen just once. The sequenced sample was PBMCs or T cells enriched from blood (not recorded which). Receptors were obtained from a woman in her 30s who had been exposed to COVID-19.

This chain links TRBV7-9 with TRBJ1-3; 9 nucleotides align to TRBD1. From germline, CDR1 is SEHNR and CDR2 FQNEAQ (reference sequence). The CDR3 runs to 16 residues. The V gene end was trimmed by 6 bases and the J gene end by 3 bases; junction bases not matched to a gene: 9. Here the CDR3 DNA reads TGTGCCAGCAGTGCTAGAACAGGGGGCTATGGAAACACCATATATTTT. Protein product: CASSARTGGYGNTIYF.

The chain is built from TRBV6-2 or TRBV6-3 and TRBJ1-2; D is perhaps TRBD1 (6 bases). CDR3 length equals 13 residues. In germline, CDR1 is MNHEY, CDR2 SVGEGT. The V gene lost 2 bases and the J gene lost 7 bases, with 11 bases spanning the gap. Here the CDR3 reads CASSYMNRVGYTF. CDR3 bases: TGTGCCAGCAGTTACATGAACAGGGTTGGCTACACCTTC.

CDR3 bases: TGCAGCGTTGAGCCGGGACTAGCGGGAGTGACGCAGTACTTC. Its translation is CSVEPGLAGVTQYF. V and J are TRBV29-1 and TRBJ2-7; 14 bases are a match to TRBD2. V was pared by 3 bases and J by 9 bases, with 7 bases of the junction left unmatched. From germline, CDR1 is SQVTM and CDR2 ANQGSEA. The CDR3 loop spans 14 amino acids.

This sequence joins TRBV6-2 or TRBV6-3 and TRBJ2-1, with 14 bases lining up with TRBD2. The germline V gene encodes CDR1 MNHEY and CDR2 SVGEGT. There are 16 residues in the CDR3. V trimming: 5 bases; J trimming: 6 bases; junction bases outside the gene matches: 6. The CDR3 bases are TGTGCCAGCAGTCCATCCGGGACTAGCGGGAGCAATGAGCAGTTCTTC. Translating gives CASSPSGTSGSNEQFF.

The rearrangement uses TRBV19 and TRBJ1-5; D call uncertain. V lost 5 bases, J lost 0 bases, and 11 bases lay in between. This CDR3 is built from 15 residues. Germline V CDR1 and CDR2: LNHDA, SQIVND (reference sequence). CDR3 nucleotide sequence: TGTGCCAGTAGTCTCACACAGTATAGCAATCAGCCCCAGCATTTT. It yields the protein CASSLTQYSNQPQHF.

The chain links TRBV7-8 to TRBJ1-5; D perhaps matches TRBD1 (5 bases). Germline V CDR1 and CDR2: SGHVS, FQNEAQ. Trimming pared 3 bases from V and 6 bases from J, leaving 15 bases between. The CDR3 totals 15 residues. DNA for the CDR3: TGTGCCAGCAGCTTGGACCAGGGCGACGGTCAGCCCCAGCATTTT. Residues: CASSLDQGDGQPQHF.

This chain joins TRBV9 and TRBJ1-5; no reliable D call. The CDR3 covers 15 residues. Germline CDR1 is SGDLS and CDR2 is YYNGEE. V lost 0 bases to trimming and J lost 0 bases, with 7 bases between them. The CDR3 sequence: CASSVAGNSNQPQHF. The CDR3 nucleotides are TGTGCCAGCAGCGTAGCGGGGAATAGCAATCAGCCCCAGCATTTT.

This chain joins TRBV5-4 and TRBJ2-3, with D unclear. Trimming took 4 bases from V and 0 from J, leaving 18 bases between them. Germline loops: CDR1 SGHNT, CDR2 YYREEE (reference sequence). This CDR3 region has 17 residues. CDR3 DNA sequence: TGTGCCAGCAGCCTGCCCCCCAACAGTAAGAGCACAGATACGCAGTATTTT. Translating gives CASSLPPNSKSTDTQYF.

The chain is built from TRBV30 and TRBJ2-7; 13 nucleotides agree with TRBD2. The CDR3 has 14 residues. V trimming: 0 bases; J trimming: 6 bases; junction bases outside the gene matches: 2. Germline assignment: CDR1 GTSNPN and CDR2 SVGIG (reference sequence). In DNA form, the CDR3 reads TGTGCCTGGAGTGTTGGACTAGCGGGAGCCGAGCAGTACTTC. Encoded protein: CAWSVGLAGAEQYF.

The CDR3 DNA follows: TGTGCCAGCAGCTTCCCGGGGAGGGAAGGCTACGAGCAGTACTTC. It translates to CASSFPGREGYEQYF. The V and J genes are TRBV5-4 and TRBJ2-7, with 7 positions matching TRBD2. CDR1 and CDR2 (germline): SGHNT, YYREEE (reference sequence). The CDR3 extends over 15 amino acids. The trim removed 2 bases at V and 3 bases at J, leaving 8 bases unmatched.

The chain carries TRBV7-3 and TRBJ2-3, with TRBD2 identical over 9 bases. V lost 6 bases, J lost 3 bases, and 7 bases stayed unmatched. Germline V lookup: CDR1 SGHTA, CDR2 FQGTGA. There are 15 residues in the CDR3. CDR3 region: CASSSSGMTTDTQYF. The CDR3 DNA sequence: TGTGCCAGCAGTTCTAGCGGGATGACGACAGATACGCAGTATTTT.

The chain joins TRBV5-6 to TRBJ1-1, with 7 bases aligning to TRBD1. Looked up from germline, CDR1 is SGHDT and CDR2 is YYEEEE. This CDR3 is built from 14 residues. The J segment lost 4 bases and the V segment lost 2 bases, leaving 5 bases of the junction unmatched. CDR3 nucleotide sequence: TGTGCCAGCAGCTTTGGGCAGGGGGTCACTGAAGCTTTCTTT. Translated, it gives CASSFGQGVTEAFF.

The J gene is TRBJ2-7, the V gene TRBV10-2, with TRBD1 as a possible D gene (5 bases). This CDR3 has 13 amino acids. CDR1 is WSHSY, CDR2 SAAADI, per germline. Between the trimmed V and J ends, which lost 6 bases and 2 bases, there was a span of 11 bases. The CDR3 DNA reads TGCGCCAGCAGGGAAACAGGTACCTACGAGCAGTACTTC. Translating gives CASRETGTYEQYF.

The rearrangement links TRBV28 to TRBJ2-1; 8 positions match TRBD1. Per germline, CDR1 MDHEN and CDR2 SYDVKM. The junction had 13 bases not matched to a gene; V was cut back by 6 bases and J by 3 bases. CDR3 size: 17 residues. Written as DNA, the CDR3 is TGTGCCAGCAGCTGGACAGGGCCGAGGGGGGTCTACAATGAGCAGTTCTTC. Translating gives CASSWTGPRGVYNEQFF.